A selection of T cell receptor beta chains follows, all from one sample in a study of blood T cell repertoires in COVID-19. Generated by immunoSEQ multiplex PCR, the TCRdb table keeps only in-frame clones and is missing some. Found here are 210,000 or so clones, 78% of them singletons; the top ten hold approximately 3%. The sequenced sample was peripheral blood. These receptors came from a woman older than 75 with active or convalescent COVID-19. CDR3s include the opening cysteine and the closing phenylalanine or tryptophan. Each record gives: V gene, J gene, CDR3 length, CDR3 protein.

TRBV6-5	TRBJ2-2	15	CASSYGTANTGELFF
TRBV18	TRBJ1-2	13	CASSSDREAGYTF
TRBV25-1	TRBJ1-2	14	CASSETGTNYGYTF
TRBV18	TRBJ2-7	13	CASSPRGGYEQYF
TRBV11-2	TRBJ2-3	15	CASSLEAAGTDRRYF
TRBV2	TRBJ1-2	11	CACYRGRGYTF
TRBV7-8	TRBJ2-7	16	CASSLLAGGRSYEQYF
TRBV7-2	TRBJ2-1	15	CASSLRRGTSNEQFF
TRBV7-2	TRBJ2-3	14	CASSSGTIADTQYF
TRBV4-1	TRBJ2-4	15	CASSQLDREKNIQYF
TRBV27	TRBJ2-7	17	CASSSPWTSGVNAEQYF
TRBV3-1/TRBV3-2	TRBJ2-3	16	CASSSHPGGRTDTQYF
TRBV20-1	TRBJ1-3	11	CSARNATDDPF
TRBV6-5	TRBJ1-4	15	CASRRTVGGNEKLFF
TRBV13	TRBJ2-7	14	CASRGTRSSYEQYF
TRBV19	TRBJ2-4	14	CASMEDRAKNIQYF
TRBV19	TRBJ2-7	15	CASSSSGTASYEQYF
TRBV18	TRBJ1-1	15	CASSLQGAMNTEAFF
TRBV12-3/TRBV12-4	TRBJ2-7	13	CASSGTVSYEQYF
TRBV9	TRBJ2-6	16	CASSIGQSSGANVLTF
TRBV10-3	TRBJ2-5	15	CAISQRGGQGETQYF
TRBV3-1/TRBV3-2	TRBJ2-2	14	CASSPGTSAGELFF
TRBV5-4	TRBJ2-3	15	CASSQVGGSTDTQYF
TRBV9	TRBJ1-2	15	CASSVGDRRNYGYTF
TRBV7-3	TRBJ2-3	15	CASSSLGQGVDTQYF
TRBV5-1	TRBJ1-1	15	CASSLTTGYHTEAFF
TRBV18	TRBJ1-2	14	CASSPRQGGHGYTF
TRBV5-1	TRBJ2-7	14	CASRRTGDSYEQYF
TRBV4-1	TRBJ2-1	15	CASRQGLSSYNEQFF
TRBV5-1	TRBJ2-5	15	CASSLAGQFGETQYF
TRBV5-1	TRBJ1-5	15	CASSPGTGSNQPQHF
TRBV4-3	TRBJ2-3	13	CASSQAGTDTQYF
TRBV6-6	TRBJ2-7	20	CASSLGVDRGYDFPPVEQYF
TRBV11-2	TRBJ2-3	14	CASSPGQRTDTQYF
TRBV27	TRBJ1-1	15	CASSLSSTGNTEAFF
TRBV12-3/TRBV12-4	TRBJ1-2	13	CASSLQGKLGYTF
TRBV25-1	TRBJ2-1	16	CASSDPSGGYYNEQFF
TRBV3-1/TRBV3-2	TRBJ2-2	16	CASSRNAGTGAGELFF
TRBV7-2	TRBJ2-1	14	CASRRLTLYNEQFF
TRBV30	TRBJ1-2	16	CAWSVRERLTNYGYTF
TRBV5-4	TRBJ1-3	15	CASSIGQPSGNTIYF
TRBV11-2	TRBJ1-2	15	CASSLAPGFDYGYTF
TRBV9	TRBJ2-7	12	CASSSSSYEQYF
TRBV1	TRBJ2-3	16	CTSSQGGGGVTDTQYF
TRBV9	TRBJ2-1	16	CASSVESGVSYNEQFF
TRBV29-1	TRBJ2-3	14	CSVSAGLGTDTQYF
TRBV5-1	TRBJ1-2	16	CASSPGGQQGGYGYTF
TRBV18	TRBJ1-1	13	CASSPVRGLGAFF
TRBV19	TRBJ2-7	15	CASGGTGGMDHEQYF
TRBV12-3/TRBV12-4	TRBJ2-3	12	CASSFWTGTQYF
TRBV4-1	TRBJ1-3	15	CASSQDRGFSNTIYF
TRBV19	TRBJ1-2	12	CASMTGSYGYTF
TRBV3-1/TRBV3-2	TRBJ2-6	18	CASSKKASARTGANVLTF